These T cell receptor beta chains were read from a single sample in a study of identical twins. MiXCR was run by TCRdb on the 5' RACE reads, yielding one entry per CDR3 protein. The repertoire holds around 200,000 distinct CDR3 sequences, around 10% seen once, with about 5.5% in the top ten. Sequencing input: memory (CD45RO+) T cells sorted from blood. All receptors derive from a woman in her late teens or twenties in good health. Both conserved end residues are part of each CDR3. D genes are given only for firm matches. The size of a clone is reported for some rows only, either as once, few or many, or as a class for expanded clones.

>TRBJ2-3|NA|TRBV15|NA
TGTGCCACCAGCAGAGATCCGGCAGATACGCAGTATTTT
CATSRDPADTQYF
>TRBJ2-7|NA|TRBV20-1|many
TGCAGTGCGGCGTACTCCTACGAGCAGTACTTC
CSAAYSYEQYF
>TRBJ2-1|NA|TRBV14|few
TGTGCCAGCAGCCAAAGGTGGGAGGGGGGCTCCTACAATGAGCAGTTCTTC
CASSQRWEGGSYNEQFF
>TRBJ1-5|NA|TRBV20-1|NA
TGCAGTGCTAGTACCAGCGGTCAGCCCCAGCATTTT
CSASTSGQPQHF
>TRBJ2-1|TRBD2|TRBV19|many
TGCGCCAGCAGCGGGGTAGGGTCCTACAATGAGCAGTTCTTC
CASSGVGSYNEQFF
>TRBJ2-7|TRBD2|TRBV7-2|NA
TGTGCCAGCAGCTTGGCGGGGACTAGCGGGAGATACGAGCAGTACTTC
CASSLAGTSGRYEQYF
>TRBJ1-3|TRBD1|TRBV6-1|NA
TGTGCCAGCACTAACAGGGGGCGTTCTGGAAACACCATATATTTT
CASTNRGRSGNTIYF
>TRBJ2-1|NA|TRBV6-4|NA
TGTGCCAGCAGCCTTGGGGTTGGAGGGAACAATGAGCAGTTCTTC
CASSLGVGGNNEQFF
>TRBJ2-3|TRBD2|TRBV5-1|few
TGCGCCAGCAGAGTGGCGGGAGAGGCAGATACGCAGTATTTT
CASRVAGEADTQYF
>TRBJ1-1|NA|TRBV5-1|NA
TGCGCCAGCAGCGCTCAGGCGAGAGGCACTGAAGCTTTCTTT
CASSAQARGTEAFF